A selection of T cell receptor beta chains follows, all from one sample in a study of shared clonotypes between healthy human individuals. The repertoire was sequenced with immunoSEQ multiplex PCR; TCRdb's copy has only in-frame clones and lacks some. The data show more than 1.2 million clones, with just under 99% seen just once and roughly 0.36% held by the top ten. Sequenced input: naive CD4+ T cells sorted from blood. Source of these receptors: a young man in good health. CDR3s include the opening cysteine and the closing phenylalanine or tryptophan. The order of the fields is clone size, V gene, J gene, D gene, CDR3 DNA, CDR3 protein. D genes are given only for firm matches. Clone sizes are given selectively: once, few, many, or a class where the clone is expanded.

>-|TRBV5-1|TRBJ2-1|TRBD2
TGCGCCAGCAGCTTGGCGACTAGCGGGTTCTCCTACAATGAGCAGTTCTTC
CASSLATSGFSYNEQFF
>-|TRBV10-3|TRBJ2-7|-
TGTGCCATCAGGCCTCAACTAGCAGACTACGAGCAGTACTTC
CAIRPQLADYEQYF
>-|TRBV7-3|TRBJ2-7|TRBD1
TGTGCCAGCAGCGCTCCGGGACAGGCAATCCACGAGCAGTACTTC
CASSAPGQAIHEQYF
>-|TRBV30|TRBJ2-1|-
TGTGCCTGGAGTACGATTAGCTCCTACAATGAGCAGTTCTTC
CAWSTISSYNEQFF
>-|TRBV10-1|TRBJ2-2|TRBD2
TGCGCCAGCAGTGAGTCGCGTCTAGCGGTTGGGGAGCTGTTTTTT
CASSESRLAVGELFF
>once|TRBV7-9|TRBJ1-4|-
TGTGCCAGCTCGGACAGTTCTAATGAAAAACTGTTTTTT
CASSDSSNEKLFF
>-|TRBV10-1|TRBJ2-5|-
TGCGCCAGCAGTGATGGGGAGACCCAGTACTTC
CASSDGETQYF
>-|TRBV11-2|TRBJ2-1|TRBD1
TGTGCCAGCTCACCACAGGGGGGTGACTACAATGAGCAGTTCTTC
CASSPQGGDYNEQFF
>-|TRBV2|TRBJ2-3|-
TGTGCCAGCAGGGAGTATCGGGAGTTAAGGGGGGATACGCAGTATTTT
CASREYRELRGDTQYF
>-|TRBV4-1|TRBJ2-1|-
TGCGCCAGCAGCTCAGGAGGGACACTTAAGAATGAGCAGTTCTTC
CASSSGGTLKNEQFF
>-|TRBV23-1|TRBJ2-5|-
TGCGCCAGCAGTTCCCCGGAAGCTAGGCCCAAAGAAGAGACCCAGTACTTC
CASSSPEARPKEETQYF
>once|TRBV11-2|TRBJ2-1|TRBD2
TGTGCCAGCAGCTGGGATTCTAGCGGGCCTCTCTACAATGAGCAGTTCTTC
CASSWDSSGPLYNEQFF
>-|TRBV11-2|TRBJ2-1|TRBD2
TGTGCCAGCCGCCAACTAGCGGGCCGTGTAGTGGGGCAGTTCTTC
CASRQLAGRVVGQFF
>-|TRBV2|TRBJ2-7|TRBD2
TGTGCCAGCAGCGTAGGCGGGAGTTGGAACGAGCAGTACTTC
CASSVGGSWNEQYF
>-|TRBV5-4|TRBJ1-2|-
TGTGCCAGCAGCCCGCCAGGAGGTCAGGTTAACTATGGCTACACCTTC
CASSPPGGQVNYGYTF
>once|TRBV4-1|TRBJ2-1|-
TGCGCCAGCAGCCAAAATCCCTACCATGAGCAGTTCTTC
CASSQNPYHEQFF
>-|TRBV5-4|TRBJ2-7|-
TGTGCCAGCAGCTTGGCTGGGCGGATCCCCTACGAGCAGTACTTC
CASSLAGRIPYEQYF
>-|TRBV5-1|TRBJ2-7|-
TGCGCCAGCAGCCGATCGGGGGAACTGGGCGAGCAGTACTTC
CASSRSGELGEQYF
>once|TRBV6-6|TRBJ2-5|-
TGTGCCAGCAGGAGACGGGACGGAACTTCCCAAGAGACCCAGTACTTC
CASRRRDGTSQETQYF
>-|TRBV4-1|TRBJ2-2|-
TGCGCCAGCAGCCAAGAAAGGGCGGCCGGGGAGCTGTTTTTT
CASSQERAAGELFF
>-|TRBV29-1|TRBJ2-2|TRBD2
TGCAGCGTCGGAGCGGGAGGGGCCGGGGAGCTGTTTTTT
CSVGAGGAGELFF